In this sample, the clone carrying this T cell receptor (beta chain) turned up once. This entry is derived from a study of blood T cell repertoires in COVID-19. The germline gives CDR1 SGHKS, CDR2 YYEKEE (reference sequence). The trim removed 0 bases at V and 8 bases at J, leaving 5 bases unmatched. The CDR3 totals 14 residues. TCRdb's copy holds only in-frame clones and misses some; the assay was immunoSEQ multiplex PCR. This sample has about 34,000 clones, with roughly 77% found just once. Sequenced input: peripheral blood. The clonotype was recovered from a man older than 75 with active or convalescent COVID-19. The chain is built from TRBV5-5 and TRBJ2-7; 10 positions match TRBD1. This CDR3 reads CASSLEGQGTKQYF. Written as DNA, the CDR3 is TGTGCCAGCAGCTTGGAGGGACAGGGGACCAAGCAGTACTTC.